Listed below are T cell receptor beta chains from one sample, sequenced in a study of T-cell memory formation after mild COVID-19. A single record per CDR3 protein comes from TCRdb applying MiXCR to the 5' RACE reads. The table shows 470,000 or so distinct CDR3 sequences, with around a quarter occurring only once. The sample consisted of PBMCs or a T cell subset sorted from them (not recorded which). These TCRs come from an adult woman who had mild COVID-19 (a few samples of this study predate the infection). Cell type and time point are not known. CDR3s include the opening cysteine and the closing phenylalanine or tryptophan. D genes are given only for firm matches. Clone size appears in some rows only: once, few, many, or a class for an expanded clone.

abundance: -
d_gene: TRBD2
len: 19
j_gene: TRBJ2-3
v_gene: TRBV12-3/TRBV12-4
CDR3nt: TGTGCCAGCATCCCCGGGGGAGGGACCGGGATTACACCCGATGATACGCAGTATTTT
CDR3aa: CASIPGGGTGITPDDTQYF

abundance: -
d_gene: TRBD1
len: 14
j_gene: TRBJ1-1
v_gene: TRBV18
CDR3nt: TGTGCCAGCTCAACGTCAGGGGGTAGCACTGAAGCTTTCTTT
CDR3aa: CASSTSGGSTEAFF

abundance: few
d_gene: -
len: 12
j_gene: TRBJ2-7
v_gene: TRBV20-1
CDR3nt: TGCAGTGCTGATGTCGGCGGGGACGAGCAGTACTTC
CDR3aa: CSADVGGDEQYF

abundance: few
d_gene: TRBD2
len: 17
j_gene: TRBJ2-2
v_gene: TRBV5-1
CDR3nt: TGCGCCAGCAGCCCCCTTCCGGGGGGGTTAGCCACCGGGGAGCTGTTTTTT
CDR3aa: CASSPLPGGLATGELFF

abundance: few
d_gene: TRBD2
len: 15
j_gene: TRBJ2-7
v_gene: TRBV20-1
CDR3nt: TGCAGTGCTACCCCATGGACTAGCGGGACCTACGAGCAGTACTTC
CDR3aa: CSATPWTSGTYEQYF

abundance: -
d_gene: TRBD1
len: 15
j_gene: TRBJ2-7
v_gene: TRBV6-5
CDR3nt: TGTGCCAGCAGTTACTCGAACAGGGGGTTTAGCGAGCAGTACTTC
CDR3aa: CASSYSNRGFSEQYF

abundance: -
d_gene: -
len: 16
j_gene: TRBJ2-2
v_gene: TRBV9
CDR3nt: TGTGCCAGCAGCGTAGGTAGTGGGGGGAACACCGGGGAGCTGTTTTTT
CDR3aa: CASSVGSGGNTGELFF

abundance: few
d_gene: -
len: 11
j_gene: TRBJ2-1
v_gene: TRBV20-1
CDR3nt: TGCAGTGCTGCCGCGGACAATGAGCAGTTCTTC
CDR3aa: CSAAADNEQFF

abundance: -
d_gene: -
len: 14
j_gene: TRBJ2-7
v_gene: TRBV12-3/TRBV12-4
CDR3nt: TGTGCCAGCAGTCCCGGGGATGTTTCCTACGAGCAGTACTTC
CDR3aa: CASSPGDVSYEQYF

abundance: once
d_gene: -
len: 15
j_gene: TRBJ2-2
v_gene: TRBV4-2
CDR3nt: TGTGCCAGCAGCCAAGGTTCCCTAGGGACCGGGGAGCTGTTTTTT
CDR3aa: CASSQGSLGTGELFF

abundance: -
d_gene: TRBD2
len: 14
j_gene: TRBJ2-2
v_gene: TRBV6-1
CDR3nt: TGTGCCAGCAATCGGGGGGTCAACACCGGGGAGCTGTTTTTT
CDR3aa: CASNRGVNTGELFF

abundance: few
d_gene: TRBD2
len: 13
j_gene: TRBJ2-1
v_gene: TRBV7-6
CDR3nt: TGTGCCAGCAGCTGGACTAGCGGCAATGAGCAGTTCTTC
CDR3aa: CASSWTSGNEQFF

abundance: -
d_gene: -
len: 14
j_gene: TRBJ2-7
v_gene: TRBV19
CDR3nt: TGTGCCAGTAGTATTAGGGCAGCCATCTACGAGCAGTACTTC
CDR3aa: CASSIRAAIYEQYF

abundance: few
d_gene: -
len: 15
j_gene: TRBJ2-3
v_gene: TRBV18
CDR3nt: TGTGCCAGCTCAGCGGACTATCTCAGCACAGATACGCAGTATTTT
CDR3aa: CASSADYLSTDTQYF